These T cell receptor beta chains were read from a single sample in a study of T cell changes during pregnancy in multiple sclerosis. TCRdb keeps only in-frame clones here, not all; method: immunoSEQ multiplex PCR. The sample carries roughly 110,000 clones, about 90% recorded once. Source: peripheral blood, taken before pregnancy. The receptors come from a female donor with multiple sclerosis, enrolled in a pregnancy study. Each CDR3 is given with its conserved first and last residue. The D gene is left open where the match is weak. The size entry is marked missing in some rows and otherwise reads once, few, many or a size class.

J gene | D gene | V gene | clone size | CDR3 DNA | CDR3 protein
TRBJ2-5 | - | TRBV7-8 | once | TGTGCCAGCAGCTTAGACTACCCGTACCAAGAGACCCAGTACTTC | CASSLDYPYQETQYF
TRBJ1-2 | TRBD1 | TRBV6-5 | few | TGTGCCAGCAGGGGGACAGGAGGATTCTATGGCTACACCTTC | CASRGTGGFYGYTF
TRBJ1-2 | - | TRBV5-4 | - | TGTGCCAGCAGCTTTTATGGGGGCGAAGGCTACACCTTC | CASSFYGGEGYTF
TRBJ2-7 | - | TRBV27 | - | TGTGCCAGCAGTTTTCGTCCGGGGATGGGGTACGAGCAGTACTTC | CASSFRPGMGYEQYF
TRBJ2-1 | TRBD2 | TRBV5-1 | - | TGCGCCAGCAGACTCCTAGCGGGAAGAGACAATGAGCAGTTCTTC | CASRLLAGRDNEQFF
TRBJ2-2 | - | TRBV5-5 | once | TGTGCCAGCAGCTTGCGGGACACGGAGACCGGGGAGCTGTTTTTT | CASSLRDTETGELFF
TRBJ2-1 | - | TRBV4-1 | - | TGCGCCAGCAGCCAAGGGTCTAGTAATATTGATGAGCAGTTCTTC | CASSQGSSNIDEQFF
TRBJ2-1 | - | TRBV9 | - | TGTGCCAGCAGCGTAAGTCCCCTGACTCATATGTACAATGAGCAGTTCTTC | CASSVSPLTHMYNEQFF
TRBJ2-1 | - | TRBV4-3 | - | TGCGCCAGCAGCCAAGCTTTAACTAGGGATGAGCAGTTCTTC | CASSQALTRDEQFF
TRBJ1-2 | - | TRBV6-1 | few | TGTGCCAGCAGTGTCCTCCCGGGACAAGGCTCTGGCTACACCTTC | CASSVLPGQGSGYTF
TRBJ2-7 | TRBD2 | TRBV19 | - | TGTGCCAGTGCAAGCGGGAGGGCCCGCGAGCAGTACTTC | CASASGRAREQYF
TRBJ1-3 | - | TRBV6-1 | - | TGTGCCAGCAGTGAGAGGGTAAACTCTGGAAACACCATATATTTT | CASSERVNSGNTIYF
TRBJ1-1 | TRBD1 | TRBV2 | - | TGTGCCAGCAGTCAGGGGACAGGGGGCACCGGGTCGAAAAACACTGAAGCTTTCTTT | CASSQGTGGTGSKNTEAFF
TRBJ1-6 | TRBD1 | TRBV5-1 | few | TGCGCCAGCAGGGCGGGGACAGATAATTCACCCCTCCACTTT | CASRAGTDNSPLHF
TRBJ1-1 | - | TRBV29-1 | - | TGCAGCGTTGAAGACCCGGGGGGGGCTGCGAAGAACACTGAAGCTTTCTTT | CSVEDPGGAAKNTEAFF
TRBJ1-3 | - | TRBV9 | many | TGTGCCAGCAGCGTACAAGGCTGGGGAGACACCATATATTTT | CASSVQGWGDTIYF
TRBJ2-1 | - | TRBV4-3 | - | TGCGCCAGCAGCCAAGATTCCCCGGGGGTTTCCTACAATGAGCAGTTCTTC | CASSQDSPGVSYNEQFF
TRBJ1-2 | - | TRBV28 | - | TGTGCCAGCAGCGTGGGGCAGGGAACCCCTAACTATGGCTACACCTTC | CASSVGQGTPNYGYTF
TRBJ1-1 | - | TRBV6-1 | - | TGTGCCAGCAGCCCCGGTGGCGGCACTGAAGCTTTCTTT | CASSPGGGTEAFF
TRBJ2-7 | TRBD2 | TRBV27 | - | TGTGCCAGCAGTCCTACTAGCGCCGGCTACGAGCAGTACTTC | CASSPTSAGYEQYF
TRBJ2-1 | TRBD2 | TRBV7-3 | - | TGTGCCAGTACCAGCGGGGCTGAGCAGTTCTTC | CASTSGAEQFF
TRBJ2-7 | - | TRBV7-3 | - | TGTGCCAGCAGCTTGTCCCACCGGACAGCCGACGAGCAGTACTTC | CASSLSHRTADEQYF
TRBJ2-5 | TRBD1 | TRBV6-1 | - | TGTGCCAGCAGTGAATTAAGGGGGCACCAAGAGACCCAGTACTTC | CASSELRGHQETQYF
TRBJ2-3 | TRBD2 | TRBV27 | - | TGTGCCAGCAGCCCTAGGACTAGCGGCACGATCACAGATACGCAGTATTTT | CASSPRTSGTITDTQYF
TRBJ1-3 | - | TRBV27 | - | TGTGCCAGCAGTTTGGACGGACACTCTGGAAACACCATATATTTT | CASSLDGHSGNTIYF
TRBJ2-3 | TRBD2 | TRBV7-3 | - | TGTGCCAGCAGCCGCCTAGCGGGGTCCACAGATACGCAGTATTTT | CASSRLAGSTDTQYF
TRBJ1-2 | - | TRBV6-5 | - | TGTGCCAGCAGTTATGAGGTGGGCTATGGCTACACCTTC | CASSYEVGYGYTF
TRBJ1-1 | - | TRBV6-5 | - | TGTGCCAGCACCCTTGGGGGGGACACTGAAGCTTTCTTT | CASTLGGDTEAFF
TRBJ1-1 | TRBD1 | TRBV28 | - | TGTGCCAGCAGCCTTCTCAGGGGGCAGGGAGAAGCTTTCTTT | CASSLLRGQGEAFF
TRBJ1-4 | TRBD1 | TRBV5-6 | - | TGTGCCAGCAGCCTTGGGACAGGTGGGAAACTGTTTTTT | CASSLGTGGKLFF
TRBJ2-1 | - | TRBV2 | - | TGTGCCAGCAGTGAACTAGCGTCGGTCTACAATGAGCAGTTCTTC | CASSELASVYNEQFF
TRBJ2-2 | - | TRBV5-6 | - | TGTGCCAGCAGCTTGGGGCTCGGGGAGCTGTTTTTT | CASSLGLGELFF
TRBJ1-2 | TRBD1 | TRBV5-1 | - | TGCGCCAGCAGTCCTACAGGGGGCCATGGCTACACCTTC | CASSPTGGHGYTF
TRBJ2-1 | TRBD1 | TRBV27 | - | TGTGCCAGCAGGTGGACAGGTACTAGCTCCTACAATGAGCAGTTCTTC | CASRWTGTSSYNEQFF
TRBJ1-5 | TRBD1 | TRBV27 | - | TGTGCCAGCAGTCTAACGCCGGGGACAGATCAGCCCCAGCATTTT | CASSLTPGTDQPQHF
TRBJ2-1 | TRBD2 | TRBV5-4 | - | TGTGCCAGCAGCCTACCGGGACTAGCGAACTACAATGAGCAGTTCTTC | CASSLPGLANYNEQFF
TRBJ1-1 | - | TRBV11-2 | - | TGTGCCAGCAGCTTATGGGAGGGAAGGCGCACTGAAGCTTTCTTT | CASSLWEGRRTEAFF
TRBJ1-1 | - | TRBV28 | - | TGTGCCAGCAGTCGACAACCAATAGAGGGAGTTGAAGCTTTCTTT | CASSRQPIEGVEAFF
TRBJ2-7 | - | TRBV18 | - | TGTGCCAGCTCACCACTGGCTAGAGAGCTCGACGAGCAGTACTTC | CASSPLARELDEQYF
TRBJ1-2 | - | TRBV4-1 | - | TGCGCCAGCAGCCAAGTCTTGACAGTCACTGGCTACACCTTC | CASSQVLTVTGYTF
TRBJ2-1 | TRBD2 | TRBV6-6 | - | TGTGCCAGCAGTATCGGGACTAGCGGCTACAATGAGCAGTTCTTC | CASSIGTSGYNEQFF
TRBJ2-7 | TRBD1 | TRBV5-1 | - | TGCGCCAGCAGCCTGGACAGGGATGCCTACGAGCAGTACTTC | CASSLDRDAYEQYF
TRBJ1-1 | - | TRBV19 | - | TGTGCCAGTAGTGCAGGGGTCGACACTGAAGCTTTCTTT | CASSAGVDTEAFF
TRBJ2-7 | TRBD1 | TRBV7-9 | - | TGTGCCAGCAGCTCCCCCTCGGACAGGGCTTTGCCTTACGAGCAGTACTTC | CASSSPSDRALPYEQYF
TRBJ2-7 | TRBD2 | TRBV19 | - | TGTGCCAGTAGGCCCGGGGGGACGGTAACCTACGAGCAGTACTTC | CASRPGGTVTYEQYF
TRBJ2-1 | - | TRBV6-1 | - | TGTGCCAGCAGGGGCAGCTCCTACAATGAGCAGTTCTTC | CASRGSSYNEQFF
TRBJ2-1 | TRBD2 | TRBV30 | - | TGTGCCTGGATGGAGGAGAGATTTAGCGGGAGAGGGTACAATGAGCAGTTCTTC | CAWMEERFSGRGYNEQFF
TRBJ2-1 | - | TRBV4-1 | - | TGCGCCAGCAGCCAAGATCCCCCTTCCGGGGAGAACAATGAGCAGTTCTTC | CASSQDPPSGENNEQFF